The entry below describes one T cell receptor beta chain. TCRdb's copy holds only in-frame clones and misses some; the assay was immunoSEQ multiplex PCR. The data show about 100,000 clones, with over 65% seen just once and around a quarter held by the top ten. The data originate from a study of blood T cell repertoires in COVID-19. The receptor was derived from a man aged 60-69 years with acute or convalescent COVID-19. The specimen sequenced was peripheral blood.

CDR3: CASSYERRGQETQYF. The CDR3 nucleotides read TGTGCCAGCAGTTACGAAAGGAGGGGCCAAGAGACCCAGTACTTC. V is TRBV6-5 and J is TRBJ2-5; a possible D gene is TRBD2 (6 bases). Trimming left V 2 bases short and J 1 base short, with 11 bases between. This CDR3 is 15 amino acids long. The germline CDR1 and CDR2 sequences are MNHEY and SVGAGI.